A selection of T cell receptor beta chains follows, all from one sample in a study of T cell responses to AZD1222 COVID-19 vaccine. The protocol was immunoSEQ multiplex PCR, while the TCRdb copy is restricted to in-frame clones and leaves out a portion. The table has some 130,000 clones, less than 90% seen once. The material sequenced was peripheral blood, taken on day 0 of AZD1222 vaccination. These receptors came from an adult in good health. The CDR3 runs from the conserved cysteine through the conserved F or W. Fields, in order: V gene, J gene, CDR3 protein.

v_gene: TRBV7-8; j_gene: TRBJ1-1; CDR3aa: CASSLGQGYTEAFF
v_gene: TRBV5-4; j_gene: TRBJ2-2; CDR3aa: CASSHRQGFHTGELFF
v_gene: TRBV7-9; j_gene: TRBJ2-1; CDR3aa: CASSARGEQFF
v_gene: TRBV7-9; j_gene: TRBJ2-2; CDR3aa: CASSFPATSGSLTGELFF
v_gene: TRBV28; j_gene: TRBJ2-1; CDR3aa: CASSPGRSREKPHNEQFF
v_gene: TRBV3-1/TRBV3-2; j_gene: TRBJ2-3; CDR3aa: CASSQEGQQRRAQYF
v_gene: TRBV19; j_gene: TRBJ2-1; CDR3aa: CASSVGLAANNEQFF
v_gene: TRBV28; j_gene: TRBJ2-2; CDR3aa: CASSLRLAGGWGTGELFF
v_gene: TRBV5-1; j_gene: TRBJ2-7; CDR3aa: CASSSSGTGHYEQYF
v_gene: TRBV19; j_gene: TRBJ1-1; CDR3aa: CASVEDRVRTEAFF
v_gene: TRBV27; j_gene: TRBJ2-3; CDR3aa: CASSRQGWSDTQYF
v_gene: TRBV5-5; j_gene: TRBJ1-2; CDR3aa: CASSHGGPNYGYTF
v_gene: TRBV5-1; j_gene: TRBJ2-1; CDR3aa: CASSLGLAGTNEQFF
v_gene: TRBV9; j_gene: TRBJ1-6; CDR3aa: CASSVAPGQLDSPLHF
v_gene: TRBV30; j_gene: TRBJ1-4; CDR3aa: CAWSMGRPNEKLFF
v_gene: TRBV21-1; j_gene: TRBJ2-7; CDR3aa: CASSKGRDRGRRYF
v_gene: TRBV30; j_gene: TRBJ1-1; CDR3aa: CAWSVLWDRQNRGAFF
v_gene: TRBV4-1; j_gene: TRBJ1-6; CDR3aa: CASSQQAQGYSPLHF
v_gene: TRBV11-2; j_gene: TRBJ1-6; CDR3aa: CASSQWGGSPLHF
v_gene: TRBV29-1; j_gene: TRBJ2-7; CDR3aa: CSVLEDRVTRNEQYF
v_gene: TRBV5-3; j_gene: TRBJ2-3; CDR3aa: CARSADTQYF
v_gene: TRBV7-2; j_gene: TRBJ1-5; CDR3aa: CASSPRGNQPQHF
v_gene: TRBV27; j_gene: TRBJ1-4; CDR3aa: CASRARQGANEKLFF
v_gene: TRBV27; j_gene: TRBJ1-2; CDR3aa: CASSLVTGDSHAGGYTF
v_gene: TRBV11-2; j_gene: TRBJ2-1; CDR3aa: CASSLDWGGTSYNEQFF
v_gene: TRBV28; j_gene: TRBJ1-5; CDR3aa: CASSLSAGKLYQPQHF